What follows are 17 T cell receptor beta chains derived from one specimen sequenced in a study of high-grade serous ovarian cancer treatment subgroups (dated by TCRdb to about 2021). The protocol used for the library was the immunoSEQ multiplex PCR assay. The source is immuneACCESS, and TCRdb retained only in-frame sequences with V and J called. Part of the clones is not carried over; for the studies checked, unresolved V genes explain less than half of this, and the remainder is unexplained. Counted in this sample were approximately 7,800 clones; approximately 62% of them appeared once. Approximately 5% of the sample lies in the top ten. The tumor samples were collected prior to definitive surgery or chemotherapy. The source material was tumor tissue. These receptors came from a human donor with high-grade serous ovarian cancer.

The V call is TRBV19, the J call TRBJ2-3; the D is unclear. The germline V and J ends were trimmed by 4 bases and 6 bases, with 5 bases remaining between them. CDR1 and CDR2 from the germline V gene are LNHDA and SQIVND (reference sequence). This CDR3 has 11 residues. DNA of the CDR3: TGTGCCAGTAGTAACGGCGATACGCAGTATTTT. Encoded protein: CASSNGDTQYF.

V gene TRBV6-1 combines with J gene TRBJ2-1; 10 positions match TRBD2. V lost 3 bases, J lost 7 bases, and 3 bases stayed unmatched. The CDR3 extends over 14 amino acids. In germline, CDR1 is MNHNS, CDR2 SASEGT. CDR3 coding DNA: TGTGCCAGCAGTGATAGCGGGAGGAAGAATGAGCAGTTCTTC. This sequence encodes CASSDSGRKNEQFF.

The rearrangement uses TRBV6-6 and TRBJ1-2; D ambiguous. Germline CDR1 and CDR2: MNHNY and SVGAGI (reference sequence). CDR3 size: 13 residues. V dropped 5 bases and J dropped 5 bases, with 12 bases sitting between them. The DNA for the CDR3 is TGTGCCAGCAGTCAACCGGAGGATTATGGCTACACCTTC. Protein product: CASSQPEDYGYTF.

The chain is built from TRBV9 and TRBJ2-3; TRBD2 agrees at 10 bases. Per the germline V gene, CDR1 is SGDLS and CDR2 is YYNGEE. This CDR3 comprises 17 residues. The junction had 9 bases not matched to a gene; V was cut back by 1 base and J by 4 bases. In nucleotides, the CDR3 is TGTGCCAGCAGCGTATCCCCCGCTAGCGGGAGTCCAGATACGCAGTATTTT. It specifies CASSVSPASGSPDTQYF.

This clone rates as large. This sequence joins TRBV9 and TRBJ2-1; D is ambiguous. The length of the CDR3 is 13 residues. The germline gives CDR1 SGDLS, CDR2 YYNGEE. Trimming stripped 0 bases from V and 7 bases from J, with 8 bases between. CDR3 amino acids: CASSVATANEQFF. CDR3 nucleotides: TGTGCCAGCAGCGTAGCAACCGCTAATGAGCAGTTCTTC. The entire variable domain, with the rest obtained from reference TRBV9 and TRBJ2-1, is as follows: DSGVTQTPKHLITATGQRVTLRCSPRSGDLSVYWYQQSLDQGLQFLIQYYNGEERAKGNILERFSAQQFPDLHSELNLSSLELGDSALYFCASSVATANEQFFGPGTRLTVL.

The V gene is TRBV11-2, the J gene TRBJ2-7, with 8 bases lining up with TRBD2. The germline CDR1 and CDR2 sequences are SGHAT and FQNNGV. J was trimmed by 4 bases and V by 0 bases; bases with no gene match: 5. The CDR3 is 15 residues long. This CDR3 reads CASSLEAGDPYEQYF. The CDR3, as DNA: TGTGCCAGCAGCTTAGAAGCGGGAGACCCGTACGAGCAGTACTTC.

This chain joins TRBV9 and TRBJ2-7, with 10 positions matching TRBD1. Trimming removed 3 bases from V and 5 bases from J; junction bases left unmatched: 5. CDR1 and CDR2 (germline): SGDLS, YYNGEE. This CDR3 spans 14 amino acids. This chain's CDR3 is CASSDGTGVDEQYF. The CDR3 DNA sequence: TGTGCCAGCAGCGACGGGACAGGGGTCGACGAGCAGTACTTC.

This sequence joins TRBV11-2 and TRBJ1-2, with 8 bases that match TRBD1. The CDR3 loop spans 14 amino acids. The J segment lost 0 bases and the V segment lost 7 bases, leaving 4 bases of the junction unmatched. Per the germline V gene, CDR1 is SGHAT and CDR2 is FQNNGV. DNA for the CDR3: TGTGCCAGCACCCTGGACAGGGCTAACTATGGCTACACCTTC. It codes for CASTLDRANYGYTF.

The chain joins TRBV27 to TRBJ2-3; weak D call: TRBD1 (5 bases). The ends were cut back, 3 bases at V and 5 bases at J, with 18 bases in the middle. The V gene's germline CDR1 is MNHEY and CDR2 SMNVEV (reference sequence). The CDR3 spans 16 residues. CDR3 region: CASSLVQDKSRDTQYF. In DNA, the CDR3 is TGTGCCAGCAGTTTGGTACAGGACAAAAGTAGAGATACGCAGTATTTT.

The V gene is TRBV5-4, the J gene TRBJ2-1; D is possibly TRBD2 (5 bases). The germline V gene encodes CDR1 SGHNT and CDR2 YYREEE (reference sequence). The CDR3 length is 13 residues. The V end lost 4 bases, the J end lost 7 bases, and 12 bases lay between the germline ends. This CDR3 reads CASSPAGYNEQFF. As DNA, the CDR3 is TGTGCCAGCAGCCCCGCGGGTTATAATGAGCAGTTCTTC.

The chain has TRBV10-3 and TRBJ1-1; D possibly corresponds to TRBD1 (6 bases). The V end lost 0 bases, the J end lost 0 bases, and 8 bases lay between the germline ends. Germline V gene sequence: CDR1 ENHRY, CDR2 SYGVKD. CDR3 size: 15 residues. The CDR3 loop reads CAISESDRLNTEAFF. In nucleotides, the CDR3 is TGTGCCATCAGTGAGTCTGACAGGTTGAACACTGAAGCTTTCTTT.

This clone was counted a single time. The chain combines TRBV6-5 with TRBJ1-1; D is ambiguous. Germline CDR1 and CDR2: MNHEY and SVGAGI. The CDR3 totals 12 residues. V lost 5 bases and J lost 8, with 12 bases in between. CDR3 DNA: TGTGCCAGCAGTAGTGGACGGACGGAAGCTTTCTTT. It is translated as CASSSGRTEAFF.

The chain has TRBV5-4 and TRBJ2-1, with D tentatively TRBD2 (5 bases). Trimming took off 0 bases at V and 7 bases at J, with 8 bases between the two ends. Germline V CDR1 and CDR2: SGHNT, YYREEE (reference sequence). The length of the CDR3 is 13 residues. The CDR3 is CASSLARANEQFF. CDR3 DNA sequence: TGTGCCAGCAGCTTGGCGAGGGCAAATGAGCAGTTCTTC.

This chain links TRBV7-6 with TRBJ1-5; no clear D. CDR3 length equals 15 residues. The germline V and J ends were trimmed by 0 bases and 6 bases, with 12 bases remaining between them. CDR1 and CDR2 (germline): SGHVS, FNYEAQ. The CDR3 protein is CASSLAPGWSQPQHF. In nucleotides, the CDR3 is TGTGCCAGCAGCTTAGCCCCCGGGTGGTCTCAGCCCCAGCATTTT. Combining the CDR3 with reference TRBV7-6 and TRBJ1-5 gives the whole variable domain GAGVSQSPRYKVTKRGQDVALRCDPISGHVSLYWYRQALGQGPEFLTYFNYEAQQDKSGLPNDRFSAERPEGSISTLTIQRTEQRDSAMYRCASSLAPGWSQPQHFGDGTRLSIL.

The CDR3: CASSEWQGNEQFF. In DNA, the CDR3 is TGTGCCAGCAGTGAGTGGCAGGGTAATGAGCAGTTCTTC. The genes are TRBV2 and TRBJ2-1; D might be TRBD1 (5 bases). The CDR3 spans 13 residues. With 3 bases removed from V and 7 bases from J, the gap between germline ends came to 10 bases. Germline CDR1 and CDR2: SNHLY and FYNNEI.

This chain uses TRBV2 with TRBJ2-7; 9 nucleotides match TRBD1. The CDR3 runs to 15 residues. The V gene end was trimmed by 7 bases and the J gene end by 3 bases; junction bases not matched to a gene: 10. In germline, CDR1 is SNHLY, CDR2 FYNNEI. CDR3 protein: CASNFAGTGIYEQYF. CDR3 bases: TGTGCCAGCAATTTTGCCGGGACAGGGATCTACGAGCAGTACTTC.

This clone was seen only a few times. This sequence joins TRBV7-2 and TRBJ1-2, with unresolved D. The CDR3 runs to 15 residues. CDR1 and CDR2 from the germline V gene are SGHTA and FQGNSA. V lost 1 base and J 8 bases, leaving 17 bases between the germline ends. CDR3: CASSLGSTALRGYTF. The CDR3 DNA follows: TGTGCCAGCAGCTTAGGTTCCACAGCTCTTCGGGGCTACACCTTC.